This T cell receptor beta chain was sequenced for a study of a mutant IDH1 vaccine in newly diagnosed glioma (TCRdb year 2021). About the study as a whole: The roughly 33 treated patients were approximately 62% male and about 40% female, with a mean age of about 38 years. Prior to enrollment, patients had been given standard therapy consisting of radiotherapy alone, temozolomide alone, or radiochemotherapy with temozolomide, with the combination given to most patients. Peripheral blood was drawn at six visits: V03 (baseline), V05, V07, V10, V12 and V13. For exploratory analyses, about 25 treated patients had longitudinal TCRB deep sequencing done wherever samples were available. Study-wide findings and limitations: Immune responses induced by the vaccine were seen in 93.3% of patients across multiple MHC alleles. The authors stated that sample limitations prevented analyses of patient blood samples from being reproduced. Availability determined which PBMC samples were chosen for TCRB deep sequencing. Pseudoprogression appeared unrelated to alterations in the top peripheral T cell clonotypes detected by TCRB sequencing.

V sheds 2 bases and J sheds 7 bases, leaving 5 bases between their ends. The CDR3 runs 12 amino acids, cysteine and phenylalanine included. Only the CDR3 DNA stays, 36 bases, in frame from base 1. Via the germline V gene (reference sequence), CDR1 is LNHDA and CDR2 SQIVND. In regard to this clone: Its antigen specificity is not known. The record has no base qualities; no much larger clone is one base away.

To prepare the library, the immunoSEQ multiplex PCR assay was applied. Rearranged TCR beta chain sequences were amplified using the hsTCRB Kit according to the manufacturer's protocol. TCRB libraries were sequenced on an Illumina MiSeq. The study's own analysis went as follows. The proprietary platform of the kit vendor was used for demultiplexing, trimming and gene mapping. Sourced from immuneACCESS, this table was stored by TCRdb with only in-frame sequences that have V and J called. A share of the clones is absent; for the studies checked, an unresolved V gene accounts for under half, and the remainder has no known explanation. For V, J and clone size, that table is used; D and trimming come from the DNA. Present in this sample are tens of thousands of clones, more than 65% of which were seen just once. Together, the top ten hold around 8.4% of the sample. The time point tag for this specimen amounts to: baseline, week 1 (first vaccination visit). In light of the paper, this sample's treatment or condition label describes: pre-vaccination baseline after standard-of-care therapy. All donors had newly diagnosed IDH1-mutant astrocytomas of WHO grade 3 or 4 that showed loss of nuclear ATRX. The samples were drawn from NOA16, a multicentre, single-arm, open-label phase I trial in Germany that tested a mutant IDH1 peptide vaccine in humans for the first time. For immunogenicity testing, the blood drawn at visit V03 was used as the baseline sample. Genomic DNA for TCRB sequencing was extracted from EDTA blood using the DNeasy Blood and Tissue Kit.

This chain is built from TRBV19 and TRBJ2-2, with the D gene uncertain. The sequence was obtained from a middle-aged man with glioma. This specimen consisted of PBMCs, obtained from a glioma patient treated with radiotherapy, temozolomide or both. For the CDR3, the sequence is CASSIRVGELFF. The sequence in DNA is TGTGCCAGTAGTATAAGAGTCGGGGAGCTGTTTTTT.